This TCR beta chain derives from a study of T cells in Graves' hyperthyroidism and ophthalmopathy. Study results and caveats: Blood samples included most of the expanded thyroid clonotypes exceeding 0.001.

Germline assignment: CDR1 DFQATT and CDR2 SNEGSKA (reference sequence). The V gene end was trimmed by 7 bases and the J gene end by 8 bases; junction bases not matched to a gene: 14. The CDR3 runs to 14 residues. On this clonotype: Its antigen is unidentified.

TCR beta CDR3 regions were amplified from RNA transcripts. Using the HTBI primer set, a first-round RT-PCR was run on the TCR CDR3. One entry per CDR3 protein results from TCRdb running MiXCR on the multiplex PCR reads. The top ten hold over 15% of the sample, which has 730,000 or so distinct CDR3 sequences, about 17% seen once. Cells are PBMCs isolated from roughly 9.2 ml of fresh blood. The sequence was collected from a woman aged 45-65 years with Graves' hyperthyroidism that later progressed to Graves' ophthalmopathy. The sequencing sample was made of blood. The chain is built from TRBV20-1 and TRBJ1-3; 7 positions match TRBD1. The chain's CDR3 is CSVLPTGPEDTIYF. The CDR3 DNA sequence: TGCAGTGTTTTACCGACAGGGCCGGAGGACACCATATATTTT.